Below, 19 T cell receptor beta chains from the same sample are listed, as sequenced in a study of beta chain features in type 1 diabetes (dated by TCRdb to between 2017 and 2018). Libraries were constructed by the immunoSEQ multiplex PCR assay. The entire isolated RNA was reverse transcribed using the High Capacity cDNA Reverse Transcription Kit, and thus expressed TCRB transcripts were sequenced. TCRdb re-hosts the immuneACCESS table, in-frame sequences only. Its copies lack some clones; in the studies checked, an unresolved V gene accounts for under half of them, and the cause for the rest is not known. This sample lists fewer than 400,000 clones; less than 9.5% were detected once. Clones ranked in the top ten supply 0.44% of the sample. Material: central memory CD4+ T cells from blood. The receptor set was obtained from a woman between 18 and 30 years old in good health.

The gene calls are TRBV28 and TRBJ2-7; D gene uncertain. This CDR3 contains 8 residues. The germline V gene encodes CDR1 MDHEN and CDR2 SYDVKM. V shed 10 bases and J shed 9 bases, with 7 bases lying between them. Here the CDR3 reads CAITTQYF. In DNA, the CDR3 is TGTGCCATCACGACGCAGTACTTC.

The sample holds a few counts of this clone. V and J are TRBV7-2 and TRBJ2-1; D is unresolved. V was clipped by 2 bases and J by 9 bases, with 8 bases between them. The CDR3 sequence is 12 residues long. CDR1 is SGHTA and CDR2 is FQGNSA in the germline V gene. CDR3 DNA: TGTGCCAGCAGCTTATATGACGGTGAGCAGTTCTTC. Translation gives CASSLYDGEQFF.

V is TRBV12-2 and J is TRBJ2-1; the table assigns TRBD2, which was not confirmed against the DNA. TRBV12-2 is marked as a pseudogene. This CDR3 is 17 amino acids long. As DNA, the CDR3 is TGTGCAAGTCGCCCCCGCGGCAGAGCGGGATTGCGCAATGAGCAGTTCTTC. Protein: CASRPRGRAGLRNEQFF.

This clone showed up many times. V gene TRBV4-2 combines with J gene TRBJ1-5; D is ambiguous. The CDR3 has 16 residues. V was trimmed by 4 bases and J by 0 bases, leaving 13 bases between them. The germline V gene encodes CDR1 LGHNA and CDR2 YNFKEQ. CDR3 nucleotides: TGTGCCAGCAGCCCTGAACCCGACCGTAGCAATCAGCCCCAGCATTTT. It specifies CASSPEPDRSNQPQHF.

A few counts support this clone. The chain joins TRBV9 to TRBJ1-2; D ambiguous. Germline CDR1 SGDLS, CDR2 YYNGEE. The CDR3 loop spans 11 amino acids. V lost 7 bases and J lost 3, with 7 bases in between. The CDR3 reads CASASHYGYTF. The DNA of the CDR3 is TGTGCCAGCGCATCCCACTATGGCTACACCTTC.

The rearrangement joins TRBV19 to TRBJ2-4; no reliable D call. The CDR3 length is 16 residues. Trimming took 3 bases from V and 0 from J, leaving 12 bases between them. In germline, CDR1 is LNHDA, CDR2 SQIVND (reference sequence). The CDR3 here is CASSIGYLGAKNIQYF. The CDR3 nucleotides are TGTGCCAGTAGTATTGGCTACTTAGGAGCCAAAAACATTCAGTACTTC.

This clone was recorded a few times. The CDR3 DNA follows: TGTGCCAGCACCACCCCTGAGGTGGGCAATCAGCCCCAGCATTTT. Its translation: CASTTPEVGNQPQHF. J is TRBJ1-5 and V is TRBV28; D gene uncertain. This CDR3 spans 15 amino acids. Trimming removed 7 bases at V and 2 bases at J, with 15 bases between. Germline V CDR1 and CDR2: MDHEN, SYDVKM. Full variable domain (rest looked up from reference TRBV28 and TRBJ1-5): DVKVTQSSRYLVKRTGEKVFLECVQDMDHENMFWYRQDPGLGLRLIYFSYDVKMKEKGDIPEGYSVSREKKERFSLILESASTNQTSMYLCASTTPEVGNQPQHFGDGTRLSIL.

The chain combines TRBV28 with TRBJ1-5; 8 bases agree with TRBD1. CDR3 length equals 14 residues. V dropped 5 bases and J dropped 7; count of bases not matched to a gene: 7. From germline, CDR1 is MDHEN and CDR2 SYDVKM. The CDR3 sequence: CASSVSRGLQPQHF. The DNA of the CDR3 is TGTGCCAGCAGTGTCTCCAGGGGGCTCCAGCCCCAGCATTTT.

This clone has more than one count but fewer than ten. The chain joins TRBV6-6 to TRBJ2-7, with D maybe TRBD2 (6 bases). CDR3 length: 13 amino acids. Deletions cut 6 bases from V and 5 bases from J, with 14 bases between. Germline values: CDR1 MNHNY, CDR2 SVGAGI (reference sequence). The CDR3 region has the DNA TGTGCCAGCAGCCACGGACGGGGGAACGAGCAGTACTTC. It yields the protein CASSHGRGNEQYF.

This sequence joins TRBV27 and TRBJ2-7; 8 nucleotides match TRBD1. Losses at the gene ends were 5 bases for V and 9 bases for J; bases not matched to a gene: 15. CDR1 is MNHEY, CDR2 SMNVEV, per germline (reference sequence). CDR3 length: 15 residues. DNA for the CDR3: TGTGCCAGCAGTGGGGTTGGCAGGGGGCGCGGTCCGCAGTACTTC. This gives the protein CASSGVGRGRGPQYF.

The genes are TRBV18 and TRBJ2-7; maybe TRBD2 (5 bases). CDR3 length equals 12 residues. Per the germline V gene, CDR1 is KGHSH and CDR2 is LQKENI. Trimming cost V 2 bases and J 5 bases, with 7 bases left between them. The CDR3 region is CASSPGENEQYF. The CDR3 region has the DNA TGTGCCAGCTCACCAGGGGAGAACGAGCAGTACTTC.

This clone was picked up many times. This chain links TRBV6-6 with TRBJ2-7; perhaps TRBD1 as D (6 bases). Trimming removed 0 bases from V and 5 bases from J, with 11 bases in between. Per the germline V gene, CDR1 is MNHNY and CDR2 is SVGAGI (reference sequence). The CDR3 totals 14 residues. CDR3: CASSYSMGAHEQYF. The CDR3 DNA reads as TGTGCCAGCAGTTACTCGATGGGGGCCCACGAGCAGTACTTC.

This clone has ten or more counts. The chain couples TRBV7-8 to TRBJ1-3; no definite D call. CDR1 and CDR2 (germline): SGHVS, FQNEAQ. The CDR3 is 15 residues long. The germline V and J ends were trimmed by 3 bases and 0 bases, with 9 bases remaining between them. The CDR3 nucleotides read TGTGCCAGCAGCTTCAGCTCTAGCTCTGGAAACACCATATATTTT. Translation: CASSFSSSSGNTIYF.

A word on this clone: This specimen includes other DNA sequences encoding the same CDR3. Here the CDR3 DNA reads TGTGCCACCGGGACGGGGGTCTACGAGCAGTACTTC. Residues: CATGTGVYEQYF. The V and J genes are TRBV2 and TRBJ2-7, with a weak D call TRBD2 (6 bases). The V gene's germline CDR1 is SNHLY and CDR2 FYNNEI. The CDR3 has 12 residues. V lost 10 bases and J lost 3, with 13 bases in between.

A few counts support this clone. The chain combines TRBV19 with TRBJ2-6; 14 bases are a match to TRBD2. The J segment lost 2 bases and the V segment lost 5 bases, leaving 5 bases of the junction unmatched. This CDR3 is 18 amino acids long. CDR1 and CDR2 (germline): LNHDA, SQIVND (reference sequence). DNA of the CDR3: TGTGCCAGTAGTTTCGGACTAGCGGGAGGAACTGGGGCCAACGTCCTGACTTTC. It encodes CASSFGLAGGTGANVLTF.

There are a few counts of this clone. The CDR3 DNA is TGTGCCAGCAGCTCACGCGACAGGAACACTGAAGCTTTCTTT. This sequence encodes CASSSRDRNTEAFF. This rearrangement joins TRBV7-2 to TRBJ1-1, with a weak D call TRBD1 (5 bases). This CDR3 region has 14 residues. Germline CDR1 SGHTA, CDR2 FQGNSA. V lost 4 bases and J 1 base, leaving 10 bases between the germline ends.

The gene calls are TRBV2 and TRBJ2-4, with 9 bases identical to TRBD1. The CDR3 length is 12 residues. V shed 4 bases and J 14 bases; nucleotides not matched to a gene: 6. Germline V lookup: CDR1 SNHLY, CDR2 FYNNEI. The CDR3 region has the DNA TGTGCCAGCAGTGTAGAGACAGGGGGGAAGTACTTC. Translating it yields CASSVETGGKYF.

V is TRBV7-2 and J is TRBJ2-5; 10 nucleotides match TRBD2. This CDR3 has 14 residues. J gave up 7 bases and V 5 bases, and 7 bases lay outside the gene matches. The germline V gene has CDR1 SGHTA and CDR2 FQGNSA. The CDR3 here is CASSDASGSATQYF. In DNA form, the CDR3 reads TGTGCCAGCAGCGATGCTAGCGGGAGTGCGACCCAGTACTTC.

This sequence joins TRBV5-1 and TRBJ2-6, with 10 bases lining up with TRBD2. The V gene end was trimmed by 4 bases and the J gene end by 0 bases; junction bases not matched to a gene: 10. The germline gives CDR1 SGHRS, CDR2 YFSETQ. The CDR3 is made up of 19 amino acids. The DNA for the CDR3 is TGCGCCAGCAGCCCAGGACTAGCGGATGTCAGCTCTGGGGCCAACGTCCTGACTTTC. Translated, it gives CASSPGLADVSSGANVLTF.